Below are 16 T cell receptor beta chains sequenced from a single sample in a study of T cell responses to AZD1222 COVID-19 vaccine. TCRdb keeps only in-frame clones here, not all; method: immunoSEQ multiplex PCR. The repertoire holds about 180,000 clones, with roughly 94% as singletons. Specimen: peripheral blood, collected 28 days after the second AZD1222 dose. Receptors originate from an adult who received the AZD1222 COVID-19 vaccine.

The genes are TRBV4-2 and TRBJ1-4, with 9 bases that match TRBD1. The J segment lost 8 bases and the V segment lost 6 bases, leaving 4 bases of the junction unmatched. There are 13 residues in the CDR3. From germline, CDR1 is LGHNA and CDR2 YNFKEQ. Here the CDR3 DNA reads TGTGCCAGCAGACAGGGGGCACGGGAAAAACTGTTTTTT. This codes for CASRQGAREKLFF.

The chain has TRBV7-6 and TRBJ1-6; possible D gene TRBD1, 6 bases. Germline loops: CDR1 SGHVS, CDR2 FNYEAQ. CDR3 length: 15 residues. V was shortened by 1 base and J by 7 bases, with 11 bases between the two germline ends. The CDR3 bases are TGTGCCAGCAGCTTAGGGGGACATCTAAATTCACCCCTCCACTTT. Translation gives CASSLGGHLNSPLHF.

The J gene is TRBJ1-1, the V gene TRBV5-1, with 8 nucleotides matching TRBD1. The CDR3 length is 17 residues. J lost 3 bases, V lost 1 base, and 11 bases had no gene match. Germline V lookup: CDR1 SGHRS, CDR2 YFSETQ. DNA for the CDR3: TGCGCCAGCAGCTTGTGGGCAGGGGGCCTAAGTCACACTGAAGCTTTCTTT. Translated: CASSLWAGGLSHTEAFF.

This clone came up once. CDR3 sequence reads: CASSRGSGGPGTGELFF. The CDR3 coding sequence is TGTGCCAGCAGTCGGGGAAGCGGGGGCCCAGGGACCGGGGAGCTGTTTTTT. This chain links TRBV6-2 or TRBV6-3 with TRBJ2-2; 8 bases line up with TRBD2. The CDR3 contains 17 residues. J was trimmed by 5 bases and V by 5 bases; bases with no gene match: 13. Germline CDR1 is MNHEY and CDR2 is SVGEGT.

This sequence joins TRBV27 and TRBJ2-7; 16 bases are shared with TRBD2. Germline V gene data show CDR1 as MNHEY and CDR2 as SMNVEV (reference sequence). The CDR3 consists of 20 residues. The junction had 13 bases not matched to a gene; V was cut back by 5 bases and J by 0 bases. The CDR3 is CASSVTPPGLAGGSSYEQYF. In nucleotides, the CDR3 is TGTGCCAGCAGTGTCACCCCCCCGGGACTAGCGGGGGGGAGCTCCTACGAGCAGTACTTC.

As DNA, the CDR3 is TGCGCCAGCAGCGACTTCGCGGGTGAAAAACTGTTTTTT. This encodes CASSDFAGEKLFF. The rearrangement uses TRBV5-1 and TRBJ1-4; D is undetermined. Germline V gene sequence: CDR1 SGHRS, CDR2 YFSETQ. This CDR3 contains 13 residues. V lost 4 bases and J 7 bases, leaving 11 bases between the germline ends.

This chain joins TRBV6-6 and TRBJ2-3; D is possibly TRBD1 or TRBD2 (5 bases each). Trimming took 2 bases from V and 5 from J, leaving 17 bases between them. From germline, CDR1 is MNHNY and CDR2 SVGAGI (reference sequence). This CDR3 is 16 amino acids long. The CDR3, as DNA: TGTGCCAGCAGTTACGGCCCCGGGGCAGGGCGAGATACGCAGTATTTT. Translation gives CASSYGPGAGRDTQYF.

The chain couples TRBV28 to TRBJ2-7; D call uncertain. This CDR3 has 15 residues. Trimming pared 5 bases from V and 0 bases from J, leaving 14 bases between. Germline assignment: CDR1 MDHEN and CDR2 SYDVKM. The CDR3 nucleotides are TGTGCCAGCAGTGTCGCTAAGGCCGGCTCCTACGAGCAGTACTTC. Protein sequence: CASSVAKAGSYEQYF.

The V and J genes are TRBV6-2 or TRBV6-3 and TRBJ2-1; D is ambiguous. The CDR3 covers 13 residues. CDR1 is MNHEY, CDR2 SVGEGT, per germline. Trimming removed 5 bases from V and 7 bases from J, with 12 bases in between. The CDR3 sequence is CASSTTPRNEQFF. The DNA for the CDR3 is TGTGCCAGCAGTACTACTCCTCGTAATGAGCAGTTCTTC.

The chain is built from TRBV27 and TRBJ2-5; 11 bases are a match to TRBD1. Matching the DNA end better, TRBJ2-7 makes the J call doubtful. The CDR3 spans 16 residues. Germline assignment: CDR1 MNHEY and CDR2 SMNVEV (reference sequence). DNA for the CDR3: TGTGCCAGCAGTTCATTTTGGACAGGGGGCACCTACGAGCAGTACTTC. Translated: CASSSFWTGGTYEQYF.

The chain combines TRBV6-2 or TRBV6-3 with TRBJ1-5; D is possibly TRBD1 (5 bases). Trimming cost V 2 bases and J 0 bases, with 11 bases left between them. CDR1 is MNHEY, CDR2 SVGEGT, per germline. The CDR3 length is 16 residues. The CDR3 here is CASSYPAGTSNQPQHF. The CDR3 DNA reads TGTGCCAGCAGTTACCCCGCAGGGACTAGCAATCAGCCCCAGCATTTT.

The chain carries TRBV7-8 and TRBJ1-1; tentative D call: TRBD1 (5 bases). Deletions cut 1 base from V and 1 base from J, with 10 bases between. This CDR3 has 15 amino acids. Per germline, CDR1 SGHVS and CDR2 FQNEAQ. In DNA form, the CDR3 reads TGTGCCAGCAGCTTAGTTCGACAGAGGAACACTGAAGCTTTCTTT. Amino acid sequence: CASSLVRQRNTEAFF.

The CDR3 DNA follows: TGTGCCAGCAGCTTGGATGGACAGGGCTATGGCTACACCTTC. Translating gives CASSLDGQGYGYTF. The chain carries TRBV5-5 and TRBJ1-2; TRBD1 matches at 8 bases. The V and J ends lost 0 bases and 4 bases, in that order; junction bases with no gene match: 2. The CDR3 totals 14 residues. CDR1 is SGHKS, CDR2 YYEKEE, per germline (reference sequence).

Here the CDR3 reads CAWIKQGAQPQHF. The CDR3 region has the DNA TGTGCCTGGATTAAGCAGGGGGCACAGCCCCAGCATTTT. This chain uses TRBV30 with TRBJ1-5; 8 nucleotides line up with TRBD1. The V and J ends lost 4 bases and 7 bases, in that order; junction bases with no gene match: 6. The CDR3 loop spans 13 amino acids. The germline gives CDR1 GTSNPN, CDR2 SVGIG (reference sequence).

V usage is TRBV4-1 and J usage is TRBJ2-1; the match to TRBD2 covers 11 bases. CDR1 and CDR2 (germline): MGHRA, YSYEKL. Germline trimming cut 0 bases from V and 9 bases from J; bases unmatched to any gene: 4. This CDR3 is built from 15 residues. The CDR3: CASSQDPLAGGEQFF. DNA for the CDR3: TGCGCCAGCAGCCAAGATCCCCTAGCGGGAGGTGAGCAGTTCTTC.

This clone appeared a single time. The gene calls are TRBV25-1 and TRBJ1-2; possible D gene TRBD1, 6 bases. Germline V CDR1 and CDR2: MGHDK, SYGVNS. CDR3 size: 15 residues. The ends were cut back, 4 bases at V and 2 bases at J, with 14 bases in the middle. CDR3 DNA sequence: TGTGCCAGCAGTGCCCCGGGACATAGAAACTATGGCTACACCTTC. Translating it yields CASSAPGHRNYGYTF.